This passage covers 14 T cell receptor beta chains from one sample sequenced in a study of cytomegalovirus exposure and HLA in healthy donors. PCR amplification relied on 60 Vbeta primers (plus 13 Jbeta primers). The assay was immunoSEQ multiplex PCR, and TCRdb's table has in-frame clones only and misses some. Of about 210,000 clones listed, more than 65% were seen once; the top ten hold 3.4%. Sequenced: PBMCs. Receptor source: a man aged 40-49 years in good health and CMV-seropositive.

This clone was observed a few times. This chain connects TRBV29-1 to TRBJ1-1; no firm D call. In germline, CDR1 is SQVTM, CDR2 ANQGSEA. Deletions cut 8 bases from V and 1 base from J, with 8 bases between. CDR3 length: 11 amino acids. CDR3 nucleotide sequence: TGCAGCCTCACAAAGAACACTGAAGCTTTCTTT. The encoded protein is CSLTKNTEAFF.

The chain carries TRBV2 and TRBJ1-5, with 8 bases that match TRBD1. The CDR3 has 15 amino acids. Germline CDR1 and CDR2: SNHLY and FYNNEI. The trim removed 2 bases at V and 4 bases at J, leaving 4 bases unmatched. The CDR3, as DNA: TGTGCCAGCAGTGAATTGGGACAGGTAAATCAGCCCCAGCATTTT. Its protein product is CASSELGQVNQPQHF.

This clone was counted a few times. The chain employs TRBV6-6 and TRBJ1-5; D not certain. The CDR3 totals 13 residues. Trimming took off 5 bases at V and 6 bases at J, with 11 bases between the two ends. CDR1 is MNHNY and CDR2 is SVGAGI in the germline V gene (reference sequence). In nucleotides, the CDR3 is TGTGCCAGCAGTCAATACTCGTCTCAGCCCCAGCATTTT. Its protein product is CASSQYSSQPQHF.

The genes are TRBV7-9 and TRBJ1-6; D gene unclear. This CDR3 has 14 residues. The ends were cut back, 5 bases at V and 7 bases at J, with 12 bases in the middle. Per germline, CDR1 SEHNR and CDR2 FQNEAQ (reference sequence). DNA of the CDR3: TGTGCCAGCAGCCCCTCAGTCTCCAATTCACCCCTCCACTTT. This codes for CASSPSVSNSPLHF.

This chain connects TRBV14 to TRBJ2-1; TRBD2 matches at 12 bases. CDR1 is SGHDN and CDR2 is FVKESK in the germline V gene. V dropped 4 bases and J dropped 1; count of bases not matched to a gene: 11. This CDR3 comprises 19 residues. The DNA of the CDR3 is TGTGCCAGCAGCCGCCTCGGACTAGCGGGGCGTTCTTCCTACAATGAGCAGTTCTTC. Its translation is CASSRLGLAGRSSYNEQFF.

The chain uses TRBV5-1 and TRBJ2-5; tentatively, D is TRBD1 (5 bases). V lost 0 bases to trimming and J lost 5 bases, with 5 bases between them. The V gene's germline CDR1 is SGHRS and CDR2 YFSETQ. The CDR3 totals 12 residues. In DNA, the CDR3 is TGCGCCAGCAGCTTGGCAGGGGAGACCCAGTACTTC. Residues: CASSLAGETQYF.

The CDR3 nucleotides are TGTGCCAGCTCACTTCCCGGACAGGGATCCGTCGAGCAGTACTTC. This translates into CASSLPGQGSVEQYF. J is TRBJ2-7 and V is TRBV18; 8 bases are a match to TRBD1. The CDR3 sequence is 15 residues long. Germline V gene data show CDR1 as KGHSH and CDR2 as LQKENI. V lost 4 bases and J lost 6; bases outside the gene matches: 11. The variable domain in full, with the rest retrieved from reference TRBV18 and TRBJ2-7, is NAGVMQNPRHLVRRRGQEARLRCSPMKGHSHVYWYRQLPEEGLKFMVYLQKENIIDESGMPKERFSAEFPKEGPSILRIQQVVRGDSAAYFCASSLPGQGSVEQYFGPGTRLTVT.

This sequence joins TRBV19 and TRBJ1-2, with D tentatively TRBD1 (5 bases). The germline V and J ends were trimmed by 5 bases and 0 bases, with 13 bases remaining between them. CDR3 length: 15 amino acids. CDR1 and CDR2 (germline): LNHDA, SQIVND (reference sequence). CDR3 residues: CASSLGHSANYGYTF. The CDR3 DNA follows: TGTGCCAGTAGTCTCGGACACTCTGCTAACTATGGCTACACCTTC.

This chain connects TRBV19 to TRBJ1-5; TRBD1 matches at 8 bases. The CDR3 extends over 15 amino acids. From germline, CDR1 is LNHDA and CDR2 SQIVND (reference sequence). V gave up 3 bases and J gave up 3 bases; unmatched junction bases: 4. CDR3 coding DNA: TGTGCCAGTAGTATCGGACAGGGATACAATCAGCCCCAGCATTTT. It translates to CASSIGQGYNQPQHF.

The chain is built from TRBV30 and TRBJ1-6; D remains unclear. Germline CDR1 GTSNPN, CDR2 SVGIG (reference sequence). V was shortened by 3 bases and J by 7 bases, with 10 bases between the two germline ends. The CDR3 has 13 residues. The CDR3 reads CAWSGRTNSPLHF. The CDR3 region has the DNA TGTGCCTGGAGCGGGAGAACGAATTCACCCCTCCACTTT.

The rearrangement links TRBV2 to TRBJ2-5; 7 bases line up with TRBD1. The CDR3 has 16 residues. Germline lookup yields CDR1 SNHLY and CDR2 FYNNEI. V lost 7 bases, J lost 5 bases, and 16 bases stayed unmatched. The chain's CDR3 is CASTSLTGEGGETQYF. The CDR3 DNA follows: TGTGCCAGCACTAGCCTTACAGGGGAAGGGGGTGAGACCCAGTACTTC.

The chain employs TRBV6-1 and TRBJ2-7, with D unclear. Germline lookup yields CDR1 MNHNS and CDR2 SASEGT. The CDR3 runs to 14 residues. Trimming cost V 6 bases and J 0 bases, with 12 bases left between them. This chain's CDR3 is CASSLNSFSYEQYF. CDR3 DNA: TGTGCCAGCAGCCTGAACAGTTTCTCCTACGAGCAGTACTTC.

The sample holds a few counts of this clone. The chain recombines TRBV9 with TRBJ1-4; TRBD1 is a possible D gene (6 bases). The CDR3 runs to 14 residues. The germline V gene has CDR1 SGDLS and CDR2 YYNGEE. Trimming removed 0 bases from V and 8 bases from J, with 11 bases in between. DNA for the CDR3: TGTGCCAGCAGCGTAGGTTTTAGGGGGGAAAAACTGTTTTTT. Encoded protein: CASSVGFRGEKLFF.

The chain couples TRBV5-1 to TRBJ2-1; TRBD2 agrees at 8 bases. The CDR3 sequence is 15 residues long. The germline V gene has CDR1 SGHRS and CDR2 YFSETQ. The ends lost 4 bases at V and 7 bases at J; junction bases unmatched: 10. The CDR3, as DNA: TGCGCCAGCAGCCCGCGGGGGGAACAGAGAAATGAGCAGTTCTTC. This encodes CASSPRGEQRNEQFF.